Described below is a single T cell receptor (beta chain) sequence and its context. The sample belongs to a study of T-cell reconstitution after alpha-beta-depleted transplantation in children. Preparation of the TCRbeta library involved a method that used unique molecular identifiers. TCRdb re-analysed the PCR reads in MiXCR, keeping a single row per CDR3 protein. This table holds hundreds of thousands of distinct CDR3 sequences, over 15% found once. The CDR3 runs 14 residues. V shed 3 bases and J shed 4 bases, with 15 bases lying between them. CDR1 is DFQATT and CDR2 is SNEGSKA in the germline V gene (reference sequence).

Sequences were derived from PBMCs from the stem cell graft donor, sampled from the stem cell graft. This TCR derives from a human donor who donated a stem cell graft to a child with acute myeloid leukemia. The rearrangement uses TRBV20-1 and TRBJ1-2; tentative D call: TRBD1 (6 bases). Written as DNA, the CDR3 is TGCAGTGCTAGCGAGGGGGTGCTAGGCTATGGCTACACCTTC. Protein sequence: CSASEGVLGYGYTF.